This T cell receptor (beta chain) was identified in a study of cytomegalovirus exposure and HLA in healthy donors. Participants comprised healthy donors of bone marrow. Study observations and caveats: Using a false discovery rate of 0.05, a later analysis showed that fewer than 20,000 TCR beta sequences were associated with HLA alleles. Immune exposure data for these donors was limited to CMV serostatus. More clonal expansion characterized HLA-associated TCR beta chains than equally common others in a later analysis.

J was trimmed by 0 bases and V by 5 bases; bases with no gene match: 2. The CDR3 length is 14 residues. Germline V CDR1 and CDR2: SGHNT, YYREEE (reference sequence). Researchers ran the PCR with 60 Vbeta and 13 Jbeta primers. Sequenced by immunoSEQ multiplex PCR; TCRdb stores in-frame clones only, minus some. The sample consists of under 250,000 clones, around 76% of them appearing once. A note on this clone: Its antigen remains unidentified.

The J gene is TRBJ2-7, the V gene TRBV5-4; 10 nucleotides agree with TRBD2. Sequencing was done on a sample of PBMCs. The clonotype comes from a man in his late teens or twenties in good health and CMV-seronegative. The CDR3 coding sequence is TGTGCCAGCAGTGCTAGCGGGAGCTCCTACGAGCAGTACTTC. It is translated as CASSASGSSYEQYF.